The T cell receptor (beta chain) under discussion was sequenced for a study of regulatory T cells in long-lasting Graves disease. Arm-PCR of CDR3 regions with iRepertoire HTBI primers generated TCR beta libraries. TCRdb re-analysed the multiplex PCR reads in MiXCR, keeping a single row per CDR3 protein. This table holds a few hundred thousand distinct CDR3 sequences, roughly 25% found once. Time point defined: persistent/refractory GD, antithyroid drugs over 5 years with positive TRAb. The TCR library was made from RNA that had been extracted from PBMCs in TRIzol. In germline, CDR1 is MGHRA, CDR2 YSYEKL. V lost 5 bases to trimming and J lost 6 bases, with 7 bases between them. CDR3 length: 12 amino acids.

The sequence derives from a woman aged 40 to 50 with Graves disease. This specimen was peripheral blood mononuclear cells (PBMCs), taken when the disease was refractory, from a patient treated with antithyroid drugs. The chain uses TRBV4-1 and TRBJ2-2; no clear D gene. Here the CDR3 reads CASSMSAGELFF. CDR3 coding DNA: TGCGCCAGCAGCATGTCTGCCGGGGAGCTGTTTTTT.